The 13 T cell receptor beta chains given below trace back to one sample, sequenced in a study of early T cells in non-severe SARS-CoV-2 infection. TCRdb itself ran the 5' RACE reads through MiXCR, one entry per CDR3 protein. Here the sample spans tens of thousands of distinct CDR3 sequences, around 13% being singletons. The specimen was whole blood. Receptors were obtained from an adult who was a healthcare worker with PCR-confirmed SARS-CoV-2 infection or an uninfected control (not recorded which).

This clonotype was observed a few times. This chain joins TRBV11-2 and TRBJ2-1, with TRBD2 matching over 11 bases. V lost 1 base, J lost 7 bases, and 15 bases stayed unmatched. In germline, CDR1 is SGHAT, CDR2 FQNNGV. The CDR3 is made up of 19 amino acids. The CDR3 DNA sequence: TGTGCCAGCAGCTTAGCGGGGACTAGCGGCAGCCTCCGGGGGAATGAGCAGTTCTTC. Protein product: CASSLAGTSGSLRGNEQFF.

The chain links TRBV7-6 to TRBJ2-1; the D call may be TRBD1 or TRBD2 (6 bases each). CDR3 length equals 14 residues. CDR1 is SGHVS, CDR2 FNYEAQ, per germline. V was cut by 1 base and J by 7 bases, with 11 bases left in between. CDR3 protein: CASSLERGGNEQFF. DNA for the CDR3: TGTGCCAGCAGCTTAGAACGAGGGGGGAATGAGCAGTTCTTC.

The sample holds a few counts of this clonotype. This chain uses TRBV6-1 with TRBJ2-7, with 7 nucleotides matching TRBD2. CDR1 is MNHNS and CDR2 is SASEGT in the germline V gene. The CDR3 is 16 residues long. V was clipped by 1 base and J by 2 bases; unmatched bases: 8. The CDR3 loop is CASSEESGGSAYEQYF. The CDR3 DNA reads TGTGCCAGCAGTGAAGAATCCGGCGGGAGCGCCTACGAGCAGTACTTC.

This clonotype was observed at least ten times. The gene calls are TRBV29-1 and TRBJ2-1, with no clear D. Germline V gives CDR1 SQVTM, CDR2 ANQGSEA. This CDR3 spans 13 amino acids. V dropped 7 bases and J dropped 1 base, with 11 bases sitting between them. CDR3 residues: CSAKVTSYNEQFF. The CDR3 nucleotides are TGCAGCGCTAAAGTAACTTCCTACAATGAGCAGTTCTTC.

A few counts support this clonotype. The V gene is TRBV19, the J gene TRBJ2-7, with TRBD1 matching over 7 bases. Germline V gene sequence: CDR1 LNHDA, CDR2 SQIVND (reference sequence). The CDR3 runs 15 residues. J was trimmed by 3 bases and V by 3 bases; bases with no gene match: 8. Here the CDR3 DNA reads TGTGCCAGTAGTATGGACAGGTGGGGCCACTACGAGCAGTACTTC. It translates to CASSMDRWGHYEQYF.

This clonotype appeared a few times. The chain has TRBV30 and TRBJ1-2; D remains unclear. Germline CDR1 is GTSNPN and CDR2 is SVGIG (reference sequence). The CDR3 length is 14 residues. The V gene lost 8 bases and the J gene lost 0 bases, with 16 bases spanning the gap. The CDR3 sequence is CAGNRRDSNYGYTF. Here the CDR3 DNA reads TGTGCCGGGAACCGCCGCGATTCTAACTATGGCTACACCTTC.

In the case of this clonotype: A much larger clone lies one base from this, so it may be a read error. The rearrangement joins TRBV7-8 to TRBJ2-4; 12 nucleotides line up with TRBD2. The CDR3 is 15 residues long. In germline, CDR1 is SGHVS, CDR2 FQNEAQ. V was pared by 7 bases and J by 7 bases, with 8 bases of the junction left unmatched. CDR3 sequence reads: CASTKLAGGENIQYF. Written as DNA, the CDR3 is TGTGCCAGCACCAAACTAGCGGGAGGTGAGAACATTCAGTACTTC. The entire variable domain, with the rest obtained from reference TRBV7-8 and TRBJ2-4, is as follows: GAGVSQSPRYKVAKRGQDVALRCDPISGHVSLFWYQQALGQGPEFLTYFQNEAQLDKSGLPSDRFFAERPEGSVSTLKIQRTQQEDSAVYLCASTKLAGGENIQYFGAGTRLSVL.

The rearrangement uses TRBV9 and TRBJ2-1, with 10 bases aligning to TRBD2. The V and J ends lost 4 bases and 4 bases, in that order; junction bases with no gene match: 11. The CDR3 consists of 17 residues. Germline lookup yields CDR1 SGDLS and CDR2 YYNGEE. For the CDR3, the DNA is TGTGCCAGCAGCACCCGTTCTCTAGCGGGGGTATACAATGAGCAGTTCTTC. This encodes CASSTRSLAGVYNEQFF.

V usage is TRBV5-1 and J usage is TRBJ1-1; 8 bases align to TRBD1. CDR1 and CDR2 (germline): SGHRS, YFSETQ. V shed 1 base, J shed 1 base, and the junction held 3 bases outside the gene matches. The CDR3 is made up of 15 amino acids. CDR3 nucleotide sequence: TGCGCCAGCAGCTTGAGGACAGGGTCGAACACTGAAGCTTTCTTT. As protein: CASSLRTGSNTEAFF.

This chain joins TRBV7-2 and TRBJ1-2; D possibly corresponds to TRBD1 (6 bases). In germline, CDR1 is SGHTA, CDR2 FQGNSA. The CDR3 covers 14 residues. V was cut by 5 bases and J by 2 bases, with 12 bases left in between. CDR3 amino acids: CASSLDSLNYGYTF. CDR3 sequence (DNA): TGTGCCAGCAGCCTGGACAGCCTAAACTATGGCTACACCTTC.

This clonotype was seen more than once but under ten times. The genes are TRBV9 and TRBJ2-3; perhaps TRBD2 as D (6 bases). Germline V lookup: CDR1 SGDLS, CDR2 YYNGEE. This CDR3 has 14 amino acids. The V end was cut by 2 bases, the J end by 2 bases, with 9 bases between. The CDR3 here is CASSVSGNTDTQYF. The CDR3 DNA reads TGTGCCAGCAGCGTTAGCGGCAACACAGATACGCAGTATTTT.

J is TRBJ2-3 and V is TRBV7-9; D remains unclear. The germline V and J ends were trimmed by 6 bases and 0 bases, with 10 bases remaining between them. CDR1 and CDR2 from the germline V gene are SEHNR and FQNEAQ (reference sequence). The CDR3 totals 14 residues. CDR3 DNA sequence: TGTGCCAGCAGTGGCCTTAGGAGCACAGATACGCAGTATTTT. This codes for CASSGLRSTDTQYF.

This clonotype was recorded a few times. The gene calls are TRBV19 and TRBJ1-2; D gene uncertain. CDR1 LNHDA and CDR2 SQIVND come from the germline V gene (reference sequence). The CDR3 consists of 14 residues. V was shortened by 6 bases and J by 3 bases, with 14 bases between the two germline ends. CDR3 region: CASSTPGVDYGYTF. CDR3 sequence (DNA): TGTGCCAGTAGCACCCCGGGAGTGGACTATGGCTACACCTTC.